This TCR beta chain was obtained from a study of PD-1 blockade in classical Hodgkin lymphoma. Study conclusions and caveats: Patients who responded completely had about the same baseline diversity as newly diagnosed patients.

The germline V and J ends were trimmed by 4 bases and 9 bases, with 19 bases remaining between them. The CDR3 consists of 15 residues. CDR1 is SNHLY and CDR2 is FYNNEI in the germline V gene. The method was immunoSEQ multiplex PCR; TCRdb's version includes in-frame clones alone and lacks a portion of them. The data show a few thousand clones, 55% to 85% seen once. Documented time point: cycle 4 day 1 (C4D1), after around six weeks of nivolumab. Every patient had relapsed following autologous stem cell transplantation, and cohorts differed in brentuximab vedotin exposure. Isolated CD8+ T cells were derived from thawed PBMCs through magnetic negative selection. As to this clone: Its target is unknown.

This receptor was obtained from a human donor with classical Hodgkin lymphoma. The chain employs TRBV2 and TRBJ2-1, with D maybe TRBD1 (5 bases). The starting material was CD8+ T cells from blood, obtained before the fourth cycle of nivolumab. The CDR3 spells CASSAAGSLGVEQFF. CDR3 DNA: TGTGCCAGCAGTGCGGCAGGGTCCCTTGGGGTTGAGCAGTTCTTC.